This TCR beta chain derives from a study of blood T cells in healthy people across ages (dated by TCRdb to the mid-2010s). Background on the whole study: In model experiments, roughly one uniquely barcoded TCR beta cDNA molecule per two T cells was captured by template switching. The study measured age-related changes in TCR beta repertoire diversity using deep sequencing normalized with unique cDNA molecular identifiers. Donors were grouped into four age groups: young (average approximately 16 years), middle-aged (around 39), aged (around 62) and long-lived (approximately 81). Donors of different ages were randomly distributed across sequencing lanes to avoid experimental bias. The study analyzed two additional independent replicas of 1 million unique cDNA reads from the same blood draw for two donors, one aged 18 to 30 and one aged 80 or older.

Library construction relied on 5' RACE. TCRdb shows the sequencer as Illumina HiSeq 2500. A second PCR of about 7 to 12 cycles was run with a J-beta primer mix and a sample-barcoded 5' primer. A unique molecular identifier was introduced onto each TCR beta cDNA molecule by a template-switch 5' adaptor carrying 12 random nucleotides. Each sample yielded at least 3 million CDR3-containing paired-end reads. The Mint cDNA synthesis kit, primed by a TRBC-specific oligonucleotide, was used to synthesize first-strand cDNA from all RNA. Following uracil-DNA glycosylase treatment, all cDNA underwent a first 18-cycle PCR with the universal primers M1SS and BC2_uni_R. On the study's bioinformatics: For normalization, 1 million high-quality reads were randomly selected from each sample, with every read carrying a distinct molecular identifier. Instead of being binned into consensus sequences, reads that shared molecular identifiers were thrown out. MiTCR, with a Q25 quality threshold and the strictest error-elimination algorithm, was used for CDR3 identification, clonotype clustering and error correction. A nonparametric unseen species model using Euler transformation provided a lower-bound estimate of total TCR beta diversity. TCRdb trimmed public reads at Q25 via fastp, called clones via MiXCR and kept in-frame beta chains. Rows with one shared CDR3 protein collapse into an entry with the most common genes and DNA. The V and J calls follow TCRdb's processing rather than the paper's. The sample has around 710,000 distinct CDR3 sequences on record, more than 40% of them singletons. The ten largest clones capture less than 25% of the sample.

Donors were around 37 systemically healthy Caucasian individuals from Russia aged roughly 6 to 90 years. Each donor gave ten milliliters of peripheral blood, collected into EDTA-treated Vacutainer tubes. Ficoll-Paque density-gradient centrifugation was used to isolate PBMCs, with at least 6.5 million per sample. Total RNA, at least 6 micrograms per sample, was extracted from PBMCs with Trizol reagent. The percentages of naive CD45RAhigh/CD27high T cells were determined by flow cytometry on a PBMC aliquot from every donor. The germline V gene encodes CDR1 SGHTA and CDR2 FQGNSA. Inclusive of the bounding cysteine and phenylalanine, the CDR3 is 15 residues long. Only the CDR3 part of the read is kept: 45 bases, read in frame from the first base. Trimming leaves V shorter by 5 bases and J shorter by 10 bases, with the junction holding 13 bases beyond the gene matches. Notes on this clonotype: Its antigen is still unknown. No base quality values were provided; no much bigger clone lies one nucleotide off.

General study outcomes and caveats: The percentage of naive T cells measured by flow cytometry correlated strongly with observed TCR beta diversity. The CMV infection status of donors was not known, potentially confounding age-related changes in expanded clonotypes. Estimates of total diversity from one million sequenced T cells were regarded as lower bounds and underestimates. Compared with the aged group, the long-lived group had more naive CD4+ T cells, fewer expanded clones and increased TCR diversity, a pattern suggesting age selection. Bulk unsorted PBMC profiling prevented conclusive comparison of naive and antigen-experienced compartments. As age increased, observed TCR beta diversity per million T cells dropped in a roughly linear way, and a significant reduction was already evident by age 40.

The receptor's source is a woman aged 55-70 years in good health. Input material: blood. The chain is assembled from TRBV7-2 and TRBJ2-1; TRBD2 agrees with 8 junctional bases. The DNA is TGTGCCAGCAGCGTTACTAGCGGAGGGGCTGTAGAGCAGTTCTTC. Protein translation: CASSVTSGGAVEQFF.